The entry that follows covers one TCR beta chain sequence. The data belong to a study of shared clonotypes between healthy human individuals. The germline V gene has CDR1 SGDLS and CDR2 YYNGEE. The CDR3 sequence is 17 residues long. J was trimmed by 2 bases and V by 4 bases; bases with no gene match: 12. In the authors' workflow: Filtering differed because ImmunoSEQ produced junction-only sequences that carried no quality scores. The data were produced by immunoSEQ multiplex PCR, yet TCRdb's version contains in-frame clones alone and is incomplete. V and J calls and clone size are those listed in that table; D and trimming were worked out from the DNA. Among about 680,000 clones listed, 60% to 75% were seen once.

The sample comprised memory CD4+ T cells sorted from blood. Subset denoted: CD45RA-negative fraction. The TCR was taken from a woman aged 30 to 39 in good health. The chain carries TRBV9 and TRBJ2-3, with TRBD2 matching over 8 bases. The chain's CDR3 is CASSPSIGGRNTDTQYF. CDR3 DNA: TGTGCCAGCAGCCCCTCAATTGGCGGGAGGAACACAGATACGCAGTATTTT.